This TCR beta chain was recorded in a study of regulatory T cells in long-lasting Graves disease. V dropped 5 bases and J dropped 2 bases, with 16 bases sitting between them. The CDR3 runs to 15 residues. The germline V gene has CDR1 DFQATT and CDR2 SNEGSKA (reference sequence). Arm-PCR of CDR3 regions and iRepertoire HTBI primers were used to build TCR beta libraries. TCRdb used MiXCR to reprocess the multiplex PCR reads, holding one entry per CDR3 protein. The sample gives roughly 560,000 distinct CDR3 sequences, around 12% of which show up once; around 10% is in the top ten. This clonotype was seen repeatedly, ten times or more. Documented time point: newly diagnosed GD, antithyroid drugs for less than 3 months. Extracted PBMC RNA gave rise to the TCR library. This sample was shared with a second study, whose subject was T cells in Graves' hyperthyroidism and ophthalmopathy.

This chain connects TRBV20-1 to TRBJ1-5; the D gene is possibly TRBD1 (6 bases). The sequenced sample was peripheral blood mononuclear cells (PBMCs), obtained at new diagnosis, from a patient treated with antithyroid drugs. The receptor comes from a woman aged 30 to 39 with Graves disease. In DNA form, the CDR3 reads TGCAGTGCTTCCTCCTGGGCAGGGGGCAATCAGCCCCAGCATTTT. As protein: CSASSWAGGNQPQHF.